The 8 T cell receptor beta chains below all came from one sample that was sequenced in a study of shared clonotypes between healthy human individuals. The table came from immunoSEQ multiplex PCR; TCRdb's copy has only in-frame clones and leaves some out. Found here are roughly 1,500,000 clones, around 98% of them singletons; the top ten hold about 0.45%. The material sequenced was naive CD4+ T cells sorted from blood. Noted subset: CD45RA+ positively selected. The source of these receptors is a man aged 25-45 years in good health.

The CDR3 sequence: CASSLSTGTDETQYF. The CDR3 DNA follows: TGTGCCAGCAGCTTAAGCACAGGGACGGATGAGACCCAGTACTTC. V usage is TRBV7-6 and J usage is TRBJ2-5; a weak D match, TRBD1 (6 bases). The CDR3 is 15 amino acids. Germline V gene sequence: CDR1 SGHVS, CDR2 FNYEAQ. Trimming removed 2 bases at V and 5 bases at J, with 15 bases between.

This chain connects TRBV27 to TRBJ1-5; the match to TRBD1 covers 11 bases. Trimming at V came to 8 bases and at J to 0 bases, leaving 9 bases not matched to a gene. The CDR3 is made up of 17 amino acids. The germline gives CDR1 MNHEY, CDR2 SMNVEV (reference sequence). The CDR3 bases are TGTGCCAGCCAGGGACAGGGGGGACTGTATAGCAATCAGCCCCAGCATTTT. Protein sequence: CASQGQGGLYSNQPQHF.

A note on this clone: One end of the junction varies from germline; a read error may be responsible. CDR3 nucleotides: TGTGCTAGCAGCCCCAGGGACAGGGCTGTGCTGTTTTTT. This gives the protein CASSPRDRAVLFF. This chain uses TRBV7-7 with TRBJ2-2; 9 bases agree with TRBD1. There are 13 residues in the CDR3. CDR1 and CDR2 (germline): SSHAT, FNYEAQ (reference sequence).

The chain is built from TRBV5-1 and TRBJ1-1, with a weak D call TRBD1 (6 bases). Deletions cut 4 bases from V and 0 bases from J, with 13 bases between. CDR3 length equals 15 residues. Germline-derived CDR1 and CDR2 are SGHRS and YFSETQ. CDR3 loop: CASSPRGEMNTEAFF. In DNA form, the CDR3 reads TGCGCCAGCAGCCCAAGGGGGGAAATGAACACTGAAGCTTTCTTT.

The V gene is TRBV28, the J gene TRBJ2-7; D is unclear. V was shortened by 7 bases and J by 7 bases, with 14 bases between the two germline ends. Germline values: CDR1 MDHEN, CDR2 SYDVKM. This CDR3 is 12 amino acids long. Written as DNA, the CDR3 is TGTGCCAGCACCTCGAATACGTGGGAGCAGTACTTC. This translates into CASTSNTWEQYF.

The rearrangement links TRBV5-1 to TRBJ2-7; D is unresolved. Trimming took 4 bases from V and 6 from J, leaving 17 bases between them. CDR1 and CDR2 (germline): SGHRS, YFSETQ. CDR3 length: 14 residues. This CDR3 reads CASSIEPRPSEQYF. CDR3 DNA: TGCGCCAGCAGCATCGAACCGCGGCCTTCCGAGCAGTACTTC.

The chain employs TRBV6-1 and TRBJ2-2, with 9 bases lining up with TRBD1. This CDR3 contains 16 residues. Germline CDR1 MNHNS, CDR2 SASEGT. V was clipped by 2 bases and J by 2 bases; unmatched bases: 3. Here the CDR3 DNA reads TGTGCCAGCAGTGAATGGGACAGGGACAACACCGGGGAGCTGTTTTTT. Its translation is CASSEWDRDNTGELFF.

This sequence joins TRBV10-3 and TRBJ2-7; 11 nucleotides agree with TRBD1. Germline CDR1 ENHRY, CDR2 SYGVKD. V dropped 3 bases and J dropped 5; count of bases not matched to a gene: 3. The CDR3 contains 14 residues. Written as DNA, the CDR3 is TGTGCCATCAGTGACAGGACAGGGGGCCACGAGCAGTACTTC. It is translated as CAISDRTGGHEQYF.